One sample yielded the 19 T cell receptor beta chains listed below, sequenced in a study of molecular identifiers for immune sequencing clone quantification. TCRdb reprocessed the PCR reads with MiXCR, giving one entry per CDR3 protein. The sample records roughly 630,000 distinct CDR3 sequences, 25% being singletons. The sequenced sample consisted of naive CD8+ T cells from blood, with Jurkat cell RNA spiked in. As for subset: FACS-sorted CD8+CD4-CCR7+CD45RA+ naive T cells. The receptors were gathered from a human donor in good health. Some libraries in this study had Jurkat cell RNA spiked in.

The CDR3 loop reads CASRDDYYEQYF. The CDR3 nucleotides are TGCGCCAGCAGGGACGATTACTACGAGCAGTACTTC. The chain links TRBV5-1 to TRBJ2-7; D remains ambiguous. The CDR3 has 12 amino acids. Trimming removed 5 bases from V and 3 bases from J, with 9 bases in between. From germline, CDR1 is SGHRS and CDR2 YFSETQ.

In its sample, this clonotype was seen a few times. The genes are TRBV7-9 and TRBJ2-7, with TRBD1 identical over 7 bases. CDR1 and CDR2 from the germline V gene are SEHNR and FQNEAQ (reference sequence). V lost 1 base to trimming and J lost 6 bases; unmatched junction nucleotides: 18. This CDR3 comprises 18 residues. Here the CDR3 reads CASSLVRKTGTEVLEQYF. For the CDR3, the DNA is TGTGCCAGCAGCTTAGTGAGAAAAACGGGGACAGAAGTCCTCGAGCAGTACTTC.

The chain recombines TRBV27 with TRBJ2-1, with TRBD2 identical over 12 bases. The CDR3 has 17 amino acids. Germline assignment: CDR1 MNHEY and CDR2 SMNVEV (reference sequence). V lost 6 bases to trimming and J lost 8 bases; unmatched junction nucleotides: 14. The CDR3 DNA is TGTGCCAGCAGCTACACACCGGGACTAGCGGGCGACGATGAGCAGTTCTTC. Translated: CASSYTPGLAGDDEQFF.

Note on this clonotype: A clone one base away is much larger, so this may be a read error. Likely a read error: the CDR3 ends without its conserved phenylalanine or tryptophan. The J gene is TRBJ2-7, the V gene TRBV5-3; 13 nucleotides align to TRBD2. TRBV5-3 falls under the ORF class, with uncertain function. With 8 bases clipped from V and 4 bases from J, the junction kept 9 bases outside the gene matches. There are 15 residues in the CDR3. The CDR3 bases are TGTGCCAGCAGCCGGACTAGCGGGAGTGCTTACGAGCAGTACATC. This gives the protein CASSRTSGSAYEQYI.

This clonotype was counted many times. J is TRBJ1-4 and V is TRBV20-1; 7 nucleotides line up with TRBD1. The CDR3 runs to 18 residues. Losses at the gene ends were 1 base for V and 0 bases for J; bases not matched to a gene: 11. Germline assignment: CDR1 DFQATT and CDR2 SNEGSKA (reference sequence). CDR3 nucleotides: TGCAGTGCTAGAGTAGATCGGGACAGACCGTCAACTAATGAAAAACTGTTTTTT. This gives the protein CSARVDRDRPSTNEKLFF.

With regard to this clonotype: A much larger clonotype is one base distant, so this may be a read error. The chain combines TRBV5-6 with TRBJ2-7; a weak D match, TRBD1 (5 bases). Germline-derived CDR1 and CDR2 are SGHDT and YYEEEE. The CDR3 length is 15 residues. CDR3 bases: TGTGCCTGCAGCTTAAGGCAGGGAAGCTCCTACGAGCAGTACTTC. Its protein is CACSLRQGSSYEQYF.

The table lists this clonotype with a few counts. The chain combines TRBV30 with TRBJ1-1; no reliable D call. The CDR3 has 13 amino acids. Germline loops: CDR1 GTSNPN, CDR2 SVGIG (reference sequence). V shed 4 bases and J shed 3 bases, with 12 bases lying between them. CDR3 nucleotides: TGTGCCTGGACATCGGTTCCCCACACTGAAGCTTTCTTT. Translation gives CAWTSVPHTEAFF.

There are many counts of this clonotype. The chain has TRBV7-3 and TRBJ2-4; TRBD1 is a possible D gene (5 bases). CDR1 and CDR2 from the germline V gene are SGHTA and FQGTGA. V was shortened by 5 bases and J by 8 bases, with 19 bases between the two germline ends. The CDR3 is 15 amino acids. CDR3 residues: CASSEGVEVGDIQYF. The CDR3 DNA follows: TGTGCCAGCAGCGAAGGGGTAGAGGTTGGAGACATTCAGTACTTC.

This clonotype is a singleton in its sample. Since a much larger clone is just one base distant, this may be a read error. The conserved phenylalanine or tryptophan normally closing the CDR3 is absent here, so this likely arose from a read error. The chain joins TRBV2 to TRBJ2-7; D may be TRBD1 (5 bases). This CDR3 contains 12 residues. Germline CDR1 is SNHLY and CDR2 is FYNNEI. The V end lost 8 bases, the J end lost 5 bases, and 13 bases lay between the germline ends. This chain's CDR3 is CASQGPRDEQYS. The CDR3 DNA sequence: TGTGCCAGCCAGGGTCCCAGGGACGAGCAGTACTCC.

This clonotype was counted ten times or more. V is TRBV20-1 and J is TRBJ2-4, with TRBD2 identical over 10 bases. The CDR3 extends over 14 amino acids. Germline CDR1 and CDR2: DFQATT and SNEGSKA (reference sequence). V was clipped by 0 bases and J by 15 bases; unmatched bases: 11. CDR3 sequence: CSARDAAGGPVGYF. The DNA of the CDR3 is TGCAGTGCTAGAGATGCAGCGGGGGGGCCCGTAGGGTACTTC.

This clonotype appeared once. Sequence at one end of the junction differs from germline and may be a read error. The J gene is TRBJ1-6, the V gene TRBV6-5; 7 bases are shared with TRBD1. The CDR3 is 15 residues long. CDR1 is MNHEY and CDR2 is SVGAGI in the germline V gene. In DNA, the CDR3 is TGTGCCGGCAGAGGACAGGACGTGGGGAATTCACCCCTCCACTTT. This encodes CAGRGQDVGNSPLHF.

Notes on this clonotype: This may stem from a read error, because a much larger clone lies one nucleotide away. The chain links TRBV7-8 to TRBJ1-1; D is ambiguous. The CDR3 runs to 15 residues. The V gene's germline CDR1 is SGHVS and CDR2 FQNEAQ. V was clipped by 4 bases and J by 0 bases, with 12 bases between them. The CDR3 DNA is TGTGCCAGCAGCTCAGTCGGCCCTATGAACACTGAAGCTTTCTTT. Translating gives CASSSVGPMNTEAFF.

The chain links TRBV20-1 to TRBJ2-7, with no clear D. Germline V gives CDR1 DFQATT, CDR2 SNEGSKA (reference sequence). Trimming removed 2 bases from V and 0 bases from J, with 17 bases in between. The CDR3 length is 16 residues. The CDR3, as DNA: TGCAGTGCTAGACACCGCGAGGACCTTCGCTCCTACGAGCAGTACTTC. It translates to CSARHREDLRSYEQYF.

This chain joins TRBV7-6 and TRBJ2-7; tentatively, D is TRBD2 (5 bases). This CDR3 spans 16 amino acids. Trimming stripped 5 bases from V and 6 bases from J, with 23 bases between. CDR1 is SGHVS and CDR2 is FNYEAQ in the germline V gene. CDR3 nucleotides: TGTGCCAGCAGCCAAACAGCCGGGATCCCCGCGGGCGAGCAGTACTTC. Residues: CASSQTAGIPAGEQYF.

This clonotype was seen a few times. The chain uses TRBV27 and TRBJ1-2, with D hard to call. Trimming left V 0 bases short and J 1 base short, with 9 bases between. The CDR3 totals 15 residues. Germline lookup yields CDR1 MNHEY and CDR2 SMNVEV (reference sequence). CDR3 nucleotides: TGTGCCAGCAGTTTATCACGCAGACATAACTATGGCTACACCTTC. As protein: CASSLSRRHNYGYTF.

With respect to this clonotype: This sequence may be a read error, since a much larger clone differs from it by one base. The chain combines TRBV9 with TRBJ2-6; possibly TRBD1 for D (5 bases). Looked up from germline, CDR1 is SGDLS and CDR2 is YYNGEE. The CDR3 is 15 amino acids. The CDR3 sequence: CASSVGNTGANVLPF. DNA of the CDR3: TGTGCCAGCAGCGTAGGCAATACTGGGGCCAACGTCCTGCCTTTC.

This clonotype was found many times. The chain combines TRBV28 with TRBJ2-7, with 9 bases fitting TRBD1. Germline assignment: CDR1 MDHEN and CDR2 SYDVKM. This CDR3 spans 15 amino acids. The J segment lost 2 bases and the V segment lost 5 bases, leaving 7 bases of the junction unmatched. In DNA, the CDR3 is TGTGCCAGCAGTGCCCGGGACAGGGCTCCCTACGAGCAGTACTTC. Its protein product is CASSARDRAPYEQYF.

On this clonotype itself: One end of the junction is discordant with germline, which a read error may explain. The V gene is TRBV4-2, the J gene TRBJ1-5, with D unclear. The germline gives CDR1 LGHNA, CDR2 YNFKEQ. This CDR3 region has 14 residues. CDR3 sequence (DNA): TGTGCCAGCACCCAAGTCGGGAGGAATCAGCCCCAGCATTTT. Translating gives CASTQVGRNQPQHF.

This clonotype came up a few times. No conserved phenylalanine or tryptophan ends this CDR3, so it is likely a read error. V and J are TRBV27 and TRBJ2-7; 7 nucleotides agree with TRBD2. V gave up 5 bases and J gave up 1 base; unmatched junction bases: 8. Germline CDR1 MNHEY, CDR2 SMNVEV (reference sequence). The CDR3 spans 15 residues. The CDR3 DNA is TGTGCCAGCAGTCAAACAGCGGGGAGGTCCTACGAGCAGTACCTC. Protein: CASSQTAGRSYEQYL.